This section outlines one TCR beta chain sequence together with its context. Individuals aged roughly 18 to 95 years were recruited from around 22 US areas. Participant-reported clinical history was the basis for cohort assignment. The data belong to a study of blood T cell repertoires in COVID-19. Study-level information: PBMCs, B-cell-depleted T cells, or T cells provided the cDNA or gDNA that made up the material.

The germline CDR1 and CDR2 sequences are SGHRS and YFSETQ. Germline trimming cut 0 bases from V and 2 bases from J; bases unmatched to any gene: 8. CDR3 length: 17 residues. As originally analysed: Counts of nucleated cells, estimated from reference gene primer amplification, were obtained. Assay used: immunoSEQ multiplex PCR; TCRdb lists only in-frame clones, some missing. D and trimming come from the DNA, and the V and J calls and clone size come from that table. The sample consists of under 500,000 clones, around 90% of them appearing once. The sequenced sample was PBMCs or T cells enriched from blood (not recorded which). The receptor was isolated from a woman under 30 with acute COVID-19. V and J are TRBV5-1 and TRBJ2-7; 10 bases are shared with TRBD2. CDR3 bases: TGCGCCAGCAGCTTGGGGACTAGCGGCCCCTTTACCTACGAGCAGTACTTC. It specifies CASSLGTSGPFTYEQYF.